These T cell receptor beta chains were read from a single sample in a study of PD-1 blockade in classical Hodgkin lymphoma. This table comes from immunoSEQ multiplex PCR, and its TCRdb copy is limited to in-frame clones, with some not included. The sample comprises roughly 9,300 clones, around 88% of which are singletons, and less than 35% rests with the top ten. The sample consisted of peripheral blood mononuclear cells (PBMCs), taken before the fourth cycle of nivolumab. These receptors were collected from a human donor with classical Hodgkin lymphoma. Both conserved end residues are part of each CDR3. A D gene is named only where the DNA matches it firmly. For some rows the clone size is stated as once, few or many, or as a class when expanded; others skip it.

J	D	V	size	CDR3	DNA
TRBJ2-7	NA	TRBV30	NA	CAWSVMREQYF	TGTGCCTGGAGTGTAATGCGCGAGCAGTACTTC
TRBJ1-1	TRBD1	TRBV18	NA	CASSPPRTGWAEAFF	TGTGCCAGCTCACCACCCCGGACAGGGTGGGCTGAAGCTTTCTTT
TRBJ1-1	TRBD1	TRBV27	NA	CASSLQGANTEAFF	TGTGCCAGCAGTTTACAGGGGGCGAACACTGAAGCTTTCTTT
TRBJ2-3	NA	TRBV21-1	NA	CASSNCIPICHARYAIFMQDTQYF	TGTGCCAGCAGCAATTGCATTCCCATTTGTCATGCAAGATACGCCATTTTCATGCAAGATACGCAGTATTTT
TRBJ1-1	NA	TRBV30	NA	CAWSTGTVNTEAFF	TGTGCCTGGAGCACGGGGACGGTGAACACTGAAGCTTTCTTT
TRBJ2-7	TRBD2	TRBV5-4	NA	CASSSPGLAASYEQYF	TGTGCCAGCAGCTCCCCGGGACTAGCGGCTTCCTACGAGCAGTACTTC
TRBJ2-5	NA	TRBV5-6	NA	CASRNGVAQETQYF	TGTGCCAGCAGAAATGGGGTCGCACAAGAGACCCAGTACTTC
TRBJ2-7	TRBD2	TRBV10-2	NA	CASSGVVAGDEQYF	TGCGCCAGCAGTGGCGTGGTAGCGGGAGACGAGCAGTACTTC
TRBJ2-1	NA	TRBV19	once	CASSIDSDQFF	TGTGCCAGTAGTATAGACAGCGATCAGTTCTTC
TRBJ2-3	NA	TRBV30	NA	CAWTWGDTQYF	TGTGCCTGGACCTGGGGGGATACGCAGTATTTT
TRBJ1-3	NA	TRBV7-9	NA	CASSRNPGAGGDSGNTIYF	TGTGCCAGCAGCCGTAACCCCGGGGCAGGTGGGGACTCTGGAAACACCATATATTTT
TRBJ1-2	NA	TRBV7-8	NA	CASSRPGPSFYGYTF	TGTGCCAGCAGCCGACCCGGCCCCAGCTTCTATGGCTACACCTTC
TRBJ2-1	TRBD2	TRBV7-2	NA	CASSLVGGRANEQFF	TGTGCCAGCAGCTTAGTGGGCGGGAGGGCCAATGAGCAGTTCTTC
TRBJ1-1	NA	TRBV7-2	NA	CASSLRRGTEAFF	TGTGCCAGCAGCCTCAGGAGAGGCACTGAAGCTTTCTTT
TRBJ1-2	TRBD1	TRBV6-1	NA	CASSEPGQGVLYGYTF	TGTGCCAGCAGTGAACCGGGACAGGGCGTTCTTTATGGCTACACCTTC
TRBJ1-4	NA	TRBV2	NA	CASRGFVFGATNEKLFF	TGTGCCAGCAGGGGCTTTGTTTTTGGCGCAACTAATGAAAAACTGTTTTTT
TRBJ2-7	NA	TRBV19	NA	CASSLPTGGEQYF	TGTGCCAGTAGCCTACCGACAGGCGGCGAGCAGTACTTC
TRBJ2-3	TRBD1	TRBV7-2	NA	CASSPDRVGDTQYF	TGTGCCAGCAGCCCGGACAGGGTCGGAGATACGCAGTATTTT
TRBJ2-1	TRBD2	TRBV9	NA	CASSAGLAPYNEQFF	TGTGCCAGCAGCGCGGGACTAGCCCCCTACAATGAGCAGTTCTTC
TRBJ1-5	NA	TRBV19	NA	CASTPQGNQPQHF	TGTGCCAGTACCCCACAAGGTAATCAGCCCCAGCATTTT
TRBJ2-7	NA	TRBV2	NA	CASRVSGPTYEQYF	TGTGCCAGCAGAGTTAGCGGACCGACCTACGAGCAGTACTTC
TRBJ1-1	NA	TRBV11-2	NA	CASSSHSGVNTEAFF	TGTGCCAGCAGCTCACACAGCGGGGTGAACACTGAAGCTTTCTTT
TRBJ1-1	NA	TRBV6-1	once	CASSSDSRKAFF	TGTGCCAGCAGTTCTGACAGTCGAAAAGCTTTCTTT
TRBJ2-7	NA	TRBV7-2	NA	CASSLEGGSGSSYEQYF	TGTGCCAGCAGCTTAGAGGGGGGCTCAGGGAGCTCCTACGAGCAGTACTTC
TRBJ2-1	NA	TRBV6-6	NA	CASILEQNYNEQFF	TGTGCCAGCATCCTGGAGCAGAACTACAATGAGCAGTTCTTC
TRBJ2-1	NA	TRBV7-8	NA	CASSFQDPLYNEQFF	TGTGCCAGCAGCTTTCAGGACCCTCTTTACAATGAGCAGTTCTTC
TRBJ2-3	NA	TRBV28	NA	CASSTEGPSTDTQYF	TGTGCCAGCAGTACCGAGGGCCCAAGCACAGATACGCAGTATTTT
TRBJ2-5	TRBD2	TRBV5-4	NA	CASSPSGRAGETQYF	TGTGCCAGCAGCCCTAGCGGGAGGGCCGGGGAGACCCAGTACTTC
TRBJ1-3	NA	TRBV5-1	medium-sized	CASSLGPVSGYGNTIYF	TGCGCCAGCAGCTTGGGTCCTGTCTCGGGCTATGGAAACACCATATATTTT
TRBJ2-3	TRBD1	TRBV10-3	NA	CAISSLQGANTDTQYF	TGTGCCATCAGTAGCCTCCAGGGGGCGAACACAGATACGCAGTATTTT
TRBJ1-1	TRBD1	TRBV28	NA	CASSPYRGGNTEAFF	TGTGCCAGCAGTCCATACAGGGGGGGGAACACTGAAGCTTTCTTT
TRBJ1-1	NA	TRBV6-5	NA	CASGQSTHGEAFF	TGTGCCAGCGGCCAGAGTACGCATGGTGAAGCTTTCTTT
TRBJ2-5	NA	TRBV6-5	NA	CASSLAPRGTQYF	TGTGCCAGCAGCCTGGCCCCCAGGGGGACCCAGTACTTC
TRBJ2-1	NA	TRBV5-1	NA	CASSLGGSYNEQFF	TGCGCCAGCAGTTTAGGCGGCTCCTACAATGAGCAGTTCTTC
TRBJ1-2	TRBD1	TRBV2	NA	CARAGGGGYGYTF	TGTGCCAGAGCAGGGGGAGGAGGCTATGGCTACACCTTC
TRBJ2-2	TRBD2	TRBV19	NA	CATQASGAPGELFF	TGTGCCACCCAAGCTAGCGGCGCCCCGGGGGAGCTGTTTTTT
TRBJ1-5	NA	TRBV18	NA	CASSPDRTSNQPQHF	TGTGCCAGCTCACCAGACAGAACAAGCAATCAGCCCCAGCATTTT
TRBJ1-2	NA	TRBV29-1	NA	CSANRRSTNYGYTF	TGCAGCGCCAATCGCAGGTCCACTAACTATGGCTACACCTTC
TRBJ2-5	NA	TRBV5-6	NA	CASRGTRETQYF	TGTGCCAGCAGAGGGACGAGGGAGACCCAGTACTTC
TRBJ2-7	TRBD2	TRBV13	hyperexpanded	CASSIRTSVDEQYF	TGTGCCAGCAGCATCCGGACTAGCGTGGACGAGCAGTACTTC
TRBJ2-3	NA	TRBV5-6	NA	CASSFPFSSMIADTQYF	TGTGCCAGCAGTTTTCCTTTTTCCTCGATGATAGCGGATACGCAGTATTTT
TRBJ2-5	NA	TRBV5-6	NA	CASSLTRRETQYF	TGTGCCAGCAGCTTGACCCGTCGGGAGACCCAGTACTTC
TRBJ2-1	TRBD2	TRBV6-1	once	CASSVNSGRGNEQFF	TGTGCCAGCAGTGTGAATAGCGGGAGGGGGAATGAGCAGTTCTTC
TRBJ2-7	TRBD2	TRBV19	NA	CASSYRTSGEQYF	TGTGCCAGTAGTTACCGGACTAGCGGGGAGCAGTACTTC
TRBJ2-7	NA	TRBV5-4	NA	CASSSIESSYEQYF	TGTGCCAGCAGCTCAATTGAGAGCTCCTACGAGCAGTACTTC
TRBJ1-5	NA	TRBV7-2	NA	CASSLVPEDQPQHF	TGTGCCAGCAGCTTAGTCCCGGAGGATCAGCCCCAGCATTTT
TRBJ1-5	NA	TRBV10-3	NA	CAISESGEENQPQHF	TGTGCCATCAGTGAGTCCGGAGAGGAAAATCAGCCCCAGCATTTT
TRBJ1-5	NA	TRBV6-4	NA	CASRPTGDSNQPQHF	TGTGCCAGCAGGCCGACAGGCGATAGCAATCAGCCCCAGCATTTT
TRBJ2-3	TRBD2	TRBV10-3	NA	CAIRGRLARTDTQYF	TGTGCCATCAGGGGGCGACTAGCGCGCACAGATACGCAGTATTTT
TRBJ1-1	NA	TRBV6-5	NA	CASGLGGDTEAFF	TGTGCCAGCGGCCTGGGAGGAGACACTGAAGCTTTCTTT
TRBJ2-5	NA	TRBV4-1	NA	CASSQILADQETQYF	TGCGCCAGCAGCCAGATATTAGCGGATCAAGAGACCCAGTACTTC
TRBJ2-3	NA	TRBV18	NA	CASSPTSSTDTQYF	TGTGCCAGCTCACCTACCTCTAGCACAGATACGCAGTATTTT
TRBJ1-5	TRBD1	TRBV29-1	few	CSVGTGNSNQPQHF	TGCAGCGTCGGGACAGGGAATAGCAATCAGCCCCAGCATTTT
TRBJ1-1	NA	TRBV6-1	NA	CASRPGTWNTEAFF	TGTGCCAGCAGGCCCGGGACATGGAACACTGAAGCTTTCTTT